This is a list of T cell receptor beta chains from one sample in a study of shared clonotypes between healthy human individuals. The data were produced by immunoSEQ multiplex PCR, yet TCRdb's version contains in-frame clones alone and is incomplete. The sample yields about 580,000 clones, 95% to 98% seen once. Sequenced material: naive CD8+ T cells sorted from blood. Receptor source: a man younger than 45 in good health. Both conserved end residues are trimmed from each CDR3. Clone size is given for some rows only: seen once, a few or many times, or a class if the clone is expanded.

size,length,J,V,CDR3
once,12,TRBJ2-5,TRBV28,ASSSQGTKETQY
.,12,TRBJ2-6,TRBV15,ATSPQPGANVLT
.,12,TRBJ2-1,TRBV5-5,ASSYMVLDNEQF
.,12,TRBJ2-7,TRBV11-2,ASSLDRDVYEQY
.,15,TRBJ2-5,TRBV7-8,ASSIPGLAGEGETQY
.,12,TRBJ2-7,TRBV7-8,ASSLRRGTYEQY
.,12,TRBJ1-2,TRBV5-1,ASSSPDRVGGYT
.,15,TRBJ2-7,TRBV9,ASSATGQGDGSYEQY
.,11,TRBJ1-5,TRBV7-9,ASTGAYNQPQH
.,14,TRBJ2-2,TRBV28,ASSLISGFLTGELF
.,11,TRBJ2-7,TRBV15,ATQDPGMAEQY
.,13,TRBJ1-1,TRBV5-4,ASSLEAGGNTEAF
.,14,TRBJ1-3,TRBV5-5,ASSPEGSPSGNTIY
.,11,TRBJ2-1,TRBV27,ASSPGTINEQF
.,12,TRBJ2-3,TRBV5-1,ASSLDRSVDTQY
once,11,TRBJ2-1,TRBV10-2,ASSESRHNEQF
.,13,TRBJ2-1,TRBV4-1,ASSHSGGHYNEQF
.,13,TRBJ2-7,TRBV7-2,ASSRSGGRAYEQY
.,11,TRBJ2-4,TRBV5-6,ASSLGDGNIQY
.,15,TRBJ2-1,TRBV28,ASSPSYKRDKYNEQF
.,13,TRBJ2-7,TRBV4-3,ASSQDRAGPYEQY
.,15,TRBJ2-2,TRBV9,ASSVEGTPIWTGELF
.,13,TRBJ2-2,TRBV27,ASSFLVSRTGELF
.,12,TRBJ2-2,TRBV25-1,ASSGTEYTGELF
.,14,TRBJ1-4,TRBV28,ASSSGTGATNEKLF
.,13,TRBJ2-7,TRBV4-1,ASSQVGQGSPEQY
once,12,TRBJ2-1,TRBV10-3,AISDSGRVYEQF
.,16,TRBJ2-1,TRBV14,ASSQEWDSGRAYNEQF
.,13,TRBJ1-5,TRBV6-1,ASKDRGGGNQPQH
once,12,TRBJ1-2,TRBV11-2,ASSFGGRNYGYT
.,12,TRBJ1-5,TRBV4-1,ASSQERGNQPQH
.,13,TRBJ2-7,TRBV12-5,ASGLPGDRTYEQY
once,11,TRBJ1-2,TRBV14,ASSLGGNYGYT
.,13,TRBJ2-7,TRBV9,ASSVTGANSYEQY
once,10,TRBJ1-1,TRBV7-9,ASRAGTSEAF
.,10,TRBJ1-1,TRBV2,ASMGRNAEAF
once,17,TRBJ2-3,TRBV29-1,SVEDLGLAGAVGTDTQY
once,12,TRBJ2-5,TRBV16,ASSQSTDKGTQY
.,11,TRBJ2-1,TRBV29-1,SVKTVSYNEQF
.,16,TRBJ2-1,TRBV5-1,ASSLPGQGVDSYNEQF
.,11,TRBJ1-4,TRBV5-1,ASRSERGVKLF
.,16,TRBJ2-3,TRBV5-4,ASSFPGLARSSTDTQY
.,12,TRBJ2-7,TRBV5-4,ASSTEREFYEQY
.,14,TRBJ1-4,TRBV13,ASTGGRAATNEKLF
.,14,TRBJ1-2,TRBV7-8,ASSVGHTSGDYGYT
.,13,TRBJ1-3,TRBV9,ASSPGDNPGNTIY
.,11,TRBJ2-7,TRBV13,ASSLGTGYEQY
.,11,TRBJ2-7,TRBV5-5,ASSSDSDSEQY
.,13,TRBJ1-5,TRBV5-6,ASSLARQVGQPQH
.,6,TRBJ2-1,TRBV9,ASSPGL